Listed here is a single T cell receptor beta chain. In this sample, this clonotype turned up many times. Its antigen is still unknown. The input lacks base qualities; no much larger clone sits a single base away. The sample originates from a study of breast tumors, draining lymph nodes, adjacent tissues (dated by TCRdb to about 2016). In the study overall: Breast cancer patients provided tumor, adjacent nontumor tissue and axillary lymph nodes, and the study compared the TCR beta repertoires across these three sources. The study aimed to assess the relationships and possible T-cell exchange between tumor, surrounding tissue and draining lymph node repertoires in human breast cancer.

Sequencing was carried out with an Illumina HiSeq 2000. Multiplex PCR amplification was used to build the TCR beta chain libraries. The amplified TCR beta chain products were analyzed by high-throughput sequencing. TCRdb redid the processing of the public reads, applying fastp at Q25 and MiXCR, and retained in-frame beta chains. Each record represents a unique CDR3 protein, reported with the most common genes and DNA among its rows. The sample table lists approximately 230,000 distinct CDR3 sequences, less than 40% of them with a count of one. The ten largest clones take up roughly 3.5% of the sample. Overall study results and their limits: The data were judged consistent with most tumor T cells deriving from the lymph node and then expanding within tumor tissue. Tumor and nontumor tissue repertoires were found to be significantly more similar in luminal-like than in basal-like breast cancer. T-cell repertoire diversity in tumors was found to be lower than in lymph nodes but higher than in nontumor tissue, and preferential V and J gene usage was observed. The conclusion that tumor T cells originate in lymph nodes was presented as consistent with a hypothesis rather than as directly demonstrated.

Lymph node samples came from the axillary draining lymph nodes of breast cancer patients. The sample taken for sequencing was axillary lymph node tissue. This clonotype was obtained from a female donor with breast cancer. Some clones in this sample may be carry-over from other donors' samples.

The CDR3 protein sequence reads: CSATSAVGNTIYF. The DNA sequence is given as TGCAGTGCAACTTCAGCGGTTGGAAACACCATATATTTT. Recombination linked TRBV20-1 to TRBJ1-3; the D gene cannot be resolved reliably. The CDR1 and CDR2 encoded by the germline V gene (reference sequence) are DFQATT and SNEGSKA. Reading from cysteine to phenylalanine, the CDR3 counts 13 amino acids. Of the read, only the CDR3 DNA is kept; its 39 bases are in frame from base 1. V drops 6 bases and J drops 3 bases, leaving 12 bases in between.